This T cell receptor (beta chain) comes out of a study of blood T cells in healthy people across ages (dated by TCRdb to about 2015). About the full investigation: In model experiments, template switching captured roughly one uniquely barcoded TCR beta cDNA molecule for every two T cells. To track age-related changes in TCR beta repertoire diversity, the study relied on deep sequencing normalized with unique cDNA molecular identifiers. Donors were grouped into four age groups: young (average about 15 years), middle-aged (about 38), aged (about 60) and long-lived (around 80). To avoid experimental bias, donors of different ages were randomly spread across the sequencing lanes. The study analyzed two additional independent replicas of 1 million unique cDNA reads from the same blood draw for two donors, one aged 18 to 29 and one aged 80 or older.

This clonotype showed up just once. Its antigen is still unknown. Base qualities were left out, and no much larger clone turns up one base away. A solitary read yields weak support. The research as a whole found: Since profiling was done on bulk unsorted PBMCs, naive and antigen-experienced compartments could not be conclusively compared. Observed TCR beta diversity per million T cells fell roughly linearly with age, and a significant reduction was already apparent by age about 43. The long-lived group showed more naive CD4+ T cells, fewer expanded clones and increased TCR diversity than the aged group, suggesting age selection. Estimates of total diversity based on one million sequenced T cells were regarded as lower bounds and as underestimates. Donor CMV infection status was unknown, potentially confounding age-related changes in expanded clonotypes. The percentage of naive T cells measured by flow cytometry correlated strongly with observed TCR beta diversity.

Systemically healthy Caucasian individuals from Russia, 39 in total and aged roughly 6 to 90 years, were included as donors. Roughly 11 milliliters of peripheral blood were drawn from each donor into EDTA-treated Vacutainer tubes. PBMCs were isolated by Ficoll-Paque density-gradient centrifugation, with at least 6 million obtained per sample. Trizol reagent was used to extract total RNA from PBMCs, with at least 6 micrograms per sample. For every donor, flow cytometry on a PBMC aliquot measured the percentage of naive CD45RAhigh/CD27high T cells. The library came from 5' RACE. The instrument was an Illumina HiSeq 2500. A second PCR of roughly 7 to 12 cycles was run with a J-beta primer mix and a sample-barcoded 5' primer. A unique molecular identifier was introduced onto each TCR beta cDNA molecule by a template-switch 5' adaptor carrying 12 random nucleotides. Each sample yielded at least 3 million CDR3-containing paired-end reads. All of the RNA was converted into first-strand cDNA using the Mint cDNA synthesis kit, with a TRBC-specific oligonucleotide serving as the primer. Following uracil-DNA glycosylase treatment, a first 18-cycle PCR with universal primers M1SS and BC2_uni_R was performed on all cDNA. Turning to the authors' computational methods: Each sample was normalized by randomly selecting 1 million high-quality reads, each carrying a distinct molecular identifier. Instead of being binned into consensus sequences, reads with shared molecular identifiers were discarded. MiTCR, run with a Q25 quality threshold and the strictest error-elimination algorithm, handled CDR3 identification, clonotype clustering and error correction. A nonparametric unseen species model with Euler transformation was used to estimate lower-bound total TCR beta diversity. TCRdb took the public reads, trimmed them with fastp at Q25, ran MiXCR for clone calling and kept in-frame beta chains. Under each unique CDR3 protein, matching rows form one entry showing the most common genes and DNA. The V and J calls and clone size are TCRdb's, not the authors'. The sample profile shows fewer than 1,000,000 distinct CDR3 sequences; less than 60% of them were found once. The top ten clones comprise 18% of the sample.

Via the germline V gene, CDR1 is SGHTA and CDR2 FQGNSA. The CDR3 numbers 12 residues from cysteine through phenylalanine. CDR3 DNA is the only sequence kept; it has 36 bases, read in frame from the first base. V lost 5 bases and J lost 10 bases; the stretch between them is 14 bases long. The chain is made from TRBV7-2 and TRBJ1-1; TRBD1 is possibly the D segment (5 matching bases). The clonotype comes from a man older than 75 in good health. Sequenced input: blood. The nucleotide sequence reads TGTGCCAGCAGCCAAACCAGGGTGGTAGCTTTCTTT. Its product reads: CASSQTRVVAFF. The variable domain in full, with residues beyond the CDR3 obtained from the reference TRBV7-2 and TRBJ1-1 genes, is GAGVSQSPSNKVTEKGKDVELRCDPISGHTALYWYRQSLGQGLEFLIYFQGNSAPDKSGLPSDRFSAERTGGSVSTLTIQRTQQEDSAVYLCASSQTRVVAFFGQGTRLTVV.